A single sample gave rise to the 14 T cell receptor beta chains below, sequenced in a study of T cell responses to AZD1222 COVID-19 vaccine. The protocol was immunoSEQ multiplex PCR, while the TCRdb copy is restricted to in-frame clones and leaves out a portion. The table has 130,000 to 150,000 clones, roughly 92% seen once. Here the sequenced sample was peripheral blood, taken on day 0 of AZD1222 vaccination. The receptors were sampled from an adult in good health.

The chain employs TRBV29-1 and TRBJ2-7; the match to TRBD1 covers 7 bases. CDR1 and CDR2 from the germline V gene are SQVTM and ANQGSEA. CDR3 length: 13 amino acids. Trimming cost V 4 bases and J 3 bases; bases outside gene matches: 6. CDR3 in DNA: TGCAGCGTTGGGGGGACAGCCAACTACGAGCAGTACTTC. Protein: CSVGGTANYEQYF.

J is TRBJ2-1 and V is TRBV9; no clear D gene. V was trimmed by 4 bases and J by 4 bases, leaving 12 bases between them. CDR1 is SGDLS, CDR2 YYNGEE, per germline. This CDR3 region has 14 residues. This CDR3 reads CASSLTARYNEQFF. The CDR3 bases are TGTGCCAGCAGCCTGACGGCGCGGTACAATGAGCAGTTCTTC.

The sample holds a few counts of this clone. This chain connects TRBV10-1 to TRBJ2-7; perhaps TRBD1 as D (6 bases). Germline-derived CDR1 and CDR2 are WNHNN and SYGVQD (reference sequence). V lost 0 bases, J lost 5 bases, and 14 bases lay in between. This CDR3 is built from 15 residues. The chain's CDR3 is CASSESTGLPDEQYF. The CDR3 DNA reads TGCGCCAGCAGTGAGTCTACAGGGCTCCCAGACGAGCAGTACTTC.

The chain carries TRBV9 and TRBJ1-1; unclear D gene. Between the trimmed V and J ends, which lost 0 bases and 5 bases, there was a span of 11 bases. The CDR3 spans 14 residues. Per the germline V gene, CDR1 is SGDLS and CDR2 is YYNGEE. Written as DNA, the CDR3 is TGTGCCAGCAGCGTAGTTCCCGCGGGAACTGAAGCTTTCTTT. Protein product: CASSVVPAGTEAFF.

This chain uses TRBV10-3 with TRBJ2-1, with TRBD2 matching 11 bases. CDR3 size: 15 residues. V shed 2 bases and J 6 bases; nucleotides not matched to a gene: 3. CDR1 ENHRY and CDR2 SYGVKD come from the germline V gene. The CDR3 nucleotides are TGTGCCATCAGTGAGGGACTAGCGGGCGGCAATGAGCAGTTCTTC. This sequence encodes CAISEGLAGGNEQFF.

The rearrangement joins TRBV5-1 to TRBJ1-5; possibly TRBD1 for D (5 bases). The V gene lost 2 bases and the J gene lost 1 base, with 10 bases spanning the gap. This CDR3 contains 15 residues. The germline V gene encodes CDR1 SGHRS and CDR2 YFSETQ. The CDR3 spells CASSFSGSSNQPQHF. CDR3 in DNA: TGCGCCAGCAGCTTTTCAGGGTCAAGCAATCAGCCCCAGCATTTT.

With regard to this clone: A much larger clonotype is one base distant, so this may be a read error. The chain couples TRBV27 to TRBJ1-2, with TRBD1 identical over 10 bases. Trimming removed 8 bases from V and 8 bases from J; junction bases left unmatched: 11. The CDR3 length is 14 residues. Germline V gene data show CDR1 as MNHEY and CDR2 as SMNVEV (reference sequence). CDR3 residues: CASWGDRGREGYTF. The DNA of the CDR3 is TGTGCCAGCTGGGGGGACAGGGGAAGGGAGGGCTACACCTTC.

J is TRBJ1-2 and V is TRBV28; 9 bases align to TRBD1. Germline V gene data show CDR1 as MDHEN and CDR2 as SYDVKM. V was clipped by 5 bases and J by 5 bases; unmatched bases: 6. The CDR3 extends over 14 amino acids. In nucleotides, the CDR3 is TGTGCCAGCAGTCCAGGACAGGGGCCTTATGGCTACACCTTC. Translated: CASSPGQGPYGYTF.

The chain carries TRBV30 and TRBJ1-3; D gene uncertain. Trimming took 4 bases from V and 1 from J, leaving 11 bases between them. Per the germline V gene, CDR1 is GTSNPN and CDR2 is SVGIG (reference sequence). The CDR3 spans 14 residues. The CDR3 spells CAWTRRVSGNTIYF. In DNA, the CDR3 is TGTGCCTGGACTCGTCGCGTGTCTGGAAACACCATATATTTT. The variable domain in full, completed from reference TRBV30 and TRBJ1-3, reads SQTIHQWPATLVQPVGSPLSLECTVEGTSNPNLYWYRQAAGRGLQLLFYSVGIGQISSEVPQNLSASRPQDRQFILSSKKLLLSDSGFYLCAWTRRVSGNTIYFGEGSWLTVV.

The rearrangement links TRBV9 to TRBJ1-1; no clear D. The CDR3 spans 14 residues. V dropped 0 bases and J dropped 1 base, with 7 bases sitting between them. From germline, CDR1 is SGDLS and CDR2 YYNGEE. CDR3 loop: CASSVGPGNTEAFF. CDR3 nucleotides: TGTGCCAGCAGCGTAGGCCCCGGGAACACTGAAGCTTTCTTT.

The chain uses TRBV18 and TRBJ2-1; TRBD2 aligns across 10 bases. V dropped 4 bases and J dropped 1; count of bases not matched to a gene: 13. Germline CDR1 is KGHSH and CDR2 is LQKENI. The CDR3 extends over 19 amino acids. CDR3 amino acids: CASSRASGSSEGSYNEQFF. The CDR3 nucleotides read TGTGCCAGCTCACGGGCTAGCGGGAGCTCTGAGGGGTCCTACAATGAGCAGTTCTTC.

This chain uses TRBV30 with TRBJ1-4; D is perhaps TRBD1 (6 bases). The CDR3 spans 14 residues. Germline V gives CDR1 GTSNPN, CDR2 SVGIG (reference sequence). V was pared by 3 bases and J by 8 bases, with 16 bases between. CDR3 loop: CAWRDWQGTEKLFF. The CDR3 DNA reads as TGTGCCTGGAGGGATTGGCAGGGGACGGAAAAACTGTTTTTT.

V usage is TRBV6-5 and J usage is TRBJ1-1; unclear D gene. From germline, CDR1 is MNHEY and CDR2 SVGAGI. The CDR3 has 15 amino acids. Trimming pared 0 bases from V and 4 bases from J, leaving 12 bases between. DNA of the CDR3: TGTGCCAGCAGTTACTCCCCGAGGTACATCACTGAAGCTTTCTTT. Translated, it gives CASSYSPRYITEAFF.

This sequence joins TRBV5-6 and TRBJ1-2; D possibly corresponds to TRBD1 (6 bases). CDR1 is SGHDT, CDR2 YYEEEE, per germline. The V end was cut by 0 bases, the J end by 5 bases, with 11 bases between. The CDR3 runs 14 residues. Here the CDR3 DNA reads TGTGCCAGCAGCTTGGAGGAGGGGGATTATGGCTACACCTTC. Its translation: CASSLEEGDYGYTF.